The 15 T cell receptor beta chains in this list originate from one sample, sequenced in a study of metastatic and nonmetastatic thyroid tumors. With MiXCR, TCRdb reprocessed the PCR reads. The profile shows about 21,000 clones, about 28% of them singletons. All patients were untreated before thyroid surgery. Sequenced sample: tumor tissue. All receptors derive from a male donor with papillary thyroid cancer or a benign thyroid nodule (not recorded which). Some clones in this sample may be carry-over from other donors' samples.

There are a few counts of this clone. This sample also contains other DNA sequences that code for the same CDR3. V gene TRBV7-2 combines with J gene TRBJ2-7, with 7 bases aligning to TRBD1. V trimming: 1 base; J trimming: 2 bases; junction bases outside the gene matches: 2. CDR1 SGHTA and CDR2 FQGNSA come from the germline V gene. The CDR3 spans 14 residues. CDR3 sequence (DNA): TGTGCCAGCAGCTTAGGACAGGGAACCTACGAGCAGTACTTC. It is translated as CASSLGQGTYEQYF.

This clone was recorded at least ten times. This chain uses TRBV9 with TRBJ2-1, with D hard to call. CDR3 length equals 13 residues. Trimming took off 4 bases at V and 5 bases at J, with 10 bases between the two ends. Germline V gene sequence: CDR1 SGDLS, CDR2 YYNGEE. The CDR3 loop is CASSPQVDNEQFF. Written as DNA, the CDR3 is TGTGCCAGCAGCCCCCAGGTAGACAATGAGCAGTTCTTC.

The chain joins TRBV4-1 to TRBJ2-2; 8 bases fit TRBD1. Unmatched junction bases numbered 3, after V lost 2 bases and J lost 1 base. Germline CDR1 and CDR2: MGHRA and YSYEKL. This CDR3 is 16 amino acids long. CDR3 region: CASSQYGTGNTGELFF. The CDR3 coding sequence is TGCGCCAGCAGCCAATATGGGACAGGGAACACCGGGGAGCTGTTTTTT.

The V call is TRBV18, the J call TRBJ1-4; D is unclear. The CDR3 contains 13 residues. V dropped 6 bases and J dropped 11 bases, with 16 bases sitting between them. Germline loops: CDR1 KGHSH, CDR2 LQKENI. CDR3 residues: CASSPTPVEKLFF. Written as DNA, the CDR3 is TGTGCCAGCTCCCCCACCCCAGTAGAGAAACTGTTTTTT.

The rearrangement uses TRBV7-2 and TRBJ1-6; D may be TRBD1 (5 bases). Germline V CDR1 and CDR2: SGHTA, FQGNSA. CDR3 length: 15 amino acids. The V end lost 2 bases, the J end lost 7 bases, and 12 bases lay between the germline ends. The CDR3 bases are TGTGCCAGCAGCTTAAGCCCAGGGACGAATTCACCCCTCCACTTT. Its protein is CASSLSPGTNSPLHF.

This chain links TRBV19 with TRBJ2-7; 7 positions match TRBD1. Germline loops: CDR1 LNHDA, CDR2 SQIVND (reference sequence). The CDR3 is made up of 14 amino acids. After removal of 3 bases from V and 0 bases from J, the junction contained 2 bases not matched to a gene. The CDR3 protein is CASSIRDSSYEQYF. CDR3 bases: TGTGCCAGTAGTATCCGGGACAGCTCCTACGAGCAGTACTTC.

V gene TRBV15 combines with J gene TRBJ1-5; the D is unclear. The germline gives CDR1 LNHNV, CDR2 YYDKDF (reference sequence). V was cut by 0 bases and J by 6 bases, with 9 bases left in between. The length of the CDR3 is 14 residues. CDR3 bases: TGTGCCACCAGCAGAGATCGTGGGAGTCAGCCCCAGCATTTT. This sequence encodes CATSRDRGSQPQHF.

The rearrangement links TRBV4-1 to TRBJ2-5; 7 nucleotides agree with TRBD2. CDR1 MGHRA and CDR2 YSYEKL come from the germline V gene. With V trimmed by 0 bases and J by 1 base, 8 bases remained unmatched. The CDR3 extends over 17 amino acids. This CDR3 is CASSQEPLAGLQETQYF. The CDR3 DNA reads as TGCGCCAGCAGCCAAGAACCATTAGCGGGCCTCCAAGAGACCCAGTACTTC.

The rearrangement links TRBV19 to TRBJ1-2; D is perhaps TRBD1 (5 bases). CDR1 and CDR2 (germline): LNHDA, SQIVND (reference sequence). Deletions cut 3 bases from V and 4 bases from J, with 15 bases between. This CDR3 region has 15 residues. For the CDR3, the DNA is TGTGCCAGTAGTATGGGGCAGCCCTCGTTCTATGGCTACACCTTC. Amino acids: CASSMGQPSFYGYTF. Combining the CDR3 with reference TRBV19 and TRBJ1-2 gives the whole variable domain DGGITQSPKYLFRKEGQNVTLSCEQNLNHDAMYWYRQDPGQGLRLIYYSQIVNDFQKGDIAEGYSVSREKKESFPLTVTSAQKNPTAFYLCASSMGQPSFYGYTFGSGTRLTVV.

This clone is classed as medium-sized. The rearrangement links TRBV5-1 to TRBJ2-7, with 8 positions matching TRBD2. CDR1 is SGHRS, CDR2 YFSETQ, per germline. This CDR3 is 18 amino acids long. V lost 3 bases to trimming and J lost 2 bases; unmatched junction nucleotides: 16. In DNA, the CDR3 is TGCGCCAGCAGCTCGCTTTTCAGTAGCGGGAAGGTCCCCTACGAGCAGTACTTC. Protein sequence: CASSSLFSSGKVPYEQYF.

The chain joins TRBV7-2 to TRBJ2-3, with D unresolved. V was cut by 1 base and J by 3 bases, with 11 bases left in between. The CDR3 sequence is 15 residues long. The germline gives CDR1 SGHTA, CDR2 FQGNSA. CDR3 residues: CASSLGPIQTDTQYF. For the CDR3, the DNA is TGTGCCAGCAGCTTAGGGCCGATACAAACAGATACGCAGTATTTT.

This chain links TRBV28 with TRBJ2-7, with D perhaps TRBD1 (5 bases). Germline CDR1 is MDHEN and CDR2 is SYDVKM. CDR3 size: 13 residues. With 0 bases removed from V and 6 bases from J, the gap between germline ends came to 9 bases. This chain's CDR3 is CASSLCRQCEQYF. Written as DNA, the CDR3 is TGTGCCAGCAGTTTATGCAGACAGTGCGAGCAGTACTTC.

This chain joins TRBV7-2 and TRBJ2-2; 8 nucleotides match TRBD2. V lost 1 base and J lost 0; bases outside the gene matches: 7. CDR1 and CDR2 from the germline V gene are SGHTA and FQGNSA. The CDR3 totals 18 residues. The CDR3 spells CASSLVLSGMSNTGELFF. The CDR3 bases are TGTGCCAGCAGCTTAGTGCTTAGCGGGATGTCGAACACCGGGGAGCTGTTTTTT.

As concerns this clone: Distinct nucleotide sequences in the sample also encode this CDR3. CDR3 in amino acids: CASSLAATVSSCEQYF. The CDR3 region has the DNA TGTGCCAGCAGCTTAGCAGCGACGGTGAGCTCCTGTGAGCAGTACTTC. The chain has TRBV11-1 and TRBJ2-7; no clear D. This CDR3 has 16 amino acids. Germline lookup yields CDR1 SGHAT and CDR2 FQDESV (reference sequence). Trimming removed 0 bases at V and 7 bases at J, with 19 bases between.

This chain links TRBV7-8 with TRBJ2-7, with D maybe TRBD2 (6 bases). This CDR3 has 14 amino acids. Germline V gene lookup returns CDR1 SGHVS and CDR2 FQNEAQ. Trimming took 4 bases from V and 2 from J, leaving 12 bases between them. CDR3 residues: CASSSRLGTYEQYF. The CDR3 DNA reads TGTGCCAGCAGCTCCCGACTAGGGACCTACGAGCAGTACTTC.